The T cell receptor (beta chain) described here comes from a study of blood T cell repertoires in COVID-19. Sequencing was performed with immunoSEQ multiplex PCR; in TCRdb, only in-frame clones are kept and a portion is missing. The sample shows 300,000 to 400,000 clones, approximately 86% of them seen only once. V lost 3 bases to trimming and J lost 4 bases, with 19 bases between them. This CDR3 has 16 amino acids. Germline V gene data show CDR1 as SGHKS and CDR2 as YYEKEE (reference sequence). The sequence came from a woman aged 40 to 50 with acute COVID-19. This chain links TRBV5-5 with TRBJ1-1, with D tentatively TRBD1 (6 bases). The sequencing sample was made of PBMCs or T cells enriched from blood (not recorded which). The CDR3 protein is CASSWGLYWEGTEAFF. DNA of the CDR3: TGTGCCAGCAGCTGGGGGCTATATTGGGAGGGCACTGAAGCTTTCTTT.